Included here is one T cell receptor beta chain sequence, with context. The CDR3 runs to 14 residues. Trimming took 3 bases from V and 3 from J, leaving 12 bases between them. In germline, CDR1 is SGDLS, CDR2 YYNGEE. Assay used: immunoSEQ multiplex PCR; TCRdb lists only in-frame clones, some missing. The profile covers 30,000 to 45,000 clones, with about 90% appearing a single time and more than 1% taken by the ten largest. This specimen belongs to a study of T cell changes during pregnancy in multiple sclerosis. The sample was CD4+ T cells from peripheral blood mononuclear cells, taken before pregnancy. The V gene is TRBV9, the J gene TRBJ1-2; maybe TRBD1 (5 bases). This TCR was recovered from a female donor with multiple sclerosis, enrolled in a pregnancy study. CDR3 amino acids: CASSGGGLDYGYTF. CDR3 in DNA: TGTGCCAGCAGCGGGGGGGGGTTGGACTATGGCTACACCTTC.